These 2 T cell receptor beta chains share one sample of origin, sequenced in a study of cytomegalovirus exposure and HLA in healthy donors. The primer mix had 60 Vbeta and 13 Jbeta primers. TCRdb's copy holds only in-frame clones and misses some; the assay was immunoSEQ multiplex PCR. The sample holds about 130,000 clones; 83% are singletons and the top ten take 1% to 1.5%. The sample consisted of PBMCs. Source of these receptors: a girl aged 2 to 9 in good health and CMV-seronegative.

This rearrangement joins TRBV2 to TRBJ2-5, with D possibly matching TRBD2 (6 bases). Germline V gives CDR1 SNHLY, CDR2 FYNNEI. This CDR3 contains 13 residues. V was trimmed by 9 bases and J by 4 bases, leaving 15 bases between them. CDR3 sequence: CASKLALSETQYF. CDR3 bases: TGTGCCAGTAAACTAGCTTTATCAGAGACCCAGTACTTC.

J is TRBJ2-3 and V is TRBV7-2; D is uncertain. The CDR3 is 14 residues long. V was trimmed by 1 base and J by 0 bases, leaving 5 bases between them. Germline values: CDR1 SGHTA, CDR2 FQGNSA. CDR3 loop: CASSLDSSTDTQYF. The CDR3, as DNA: TGTGCCAGCAGCTTAGACTCTAGCACAGATACGCAGTATTTT.